The 10 T cell receptor beta chains given below trace back to one sample, sequenced in a study of cytomegalovirus exposure and HLA in healthy donors. Use of 60 Vbeta and 13 Jbeta primers characterized the PCR. The table came from immunoSEQ multiplex PCR; TCRdb's copy has only in-frame clones and leaves some out. This sample has 240,000 or so clones, with about 86% found just once. Sequencing was done on a sample of PBMCs. These receptors originate from a woman in her sixties in good health and CMV-seropositive.

The chain recombines TRBV5-1 with TRBJ2-7; 16 nucleotides align to TRBD2. The V and J ends lost 4 bases and 0 bases, in that order; junction bases with no gene match: 7. Germline V lookup: CDR1 SGHRS, CDR2 YFSETQ. The CDR3 sequence is 18 residues long. The CDR3 bases are TGCGCCAGCAGCCCGGGACTAGCGGGAGGGCCGAGCTCCTACGAGCAGTACTTC. Translating it yields CASSPGLAGGPSSYEQYF.

This chain links TRBV5-1 with TRBJ2-1; D is undetermined. CDR1 and CDR2 (germline): SGHRS, YFSETQ. This CDR3 has 14 residues. The ends were cut back, 4 bases at V and 3 bases at J, with 11 bases in the middle. Here the CDR3 DNA reads TGCGCCAGCAGCCCCGGAGCCGTCTACAATGAGCAGTTCTTC. Its translation is CASSPGAVYNEQFF.

V and J are TRBV7-9 and TRBJ2-1; a weak D match, TRBD2 (5 bases). Trimming removed 0 bases from V and 8 bases from J, with 11 bases in between. This CDR3 contains 14 residues. Germline lookup yields CDR1 SEHNR and CDR2 FQNEAQ (reference sequence). This chain's CDR3 is CASSLAMRAHEQFF. The CDR3 nucleotides are TGTGCCAGCAGCTTAGCAATGCGGGCCCATGAGCAGTTCTTC.

This clone came up once. In DNA form, the CDR3 reads TGTGCCAGTACGGGTGGCGGGGACTACAATGAGCAGTTCTTC. This encodes CASTGGGDYNEQFF. This sequence joins TRBV19 and TRBJ2-1, with D possibly being TRBD2 (6 bases). The V gene lost 7 bases and the J gene lost 3 bases, with 13 bases spanning the gap. Germline CDR1 and CDR2: LNHDA and SQIVND (reference sequence). This CDR3 is built from 14 residues.

The chain is built from TRBV15 and TRBJ2-1, with a weak D call TRBD2 (5 bases). This CDR3 contains 16 residues. The germline CDR1 and CDR2 sequences are LNHNV and YYDKDF (reference sequence). Trimming shortened V by 2 bases and J by 4 bases, and 15 bases separated the two germline ends. The CDR3 DNA sequence: TGTGCCACCAGCAGAAGTGCATGGGGAGCTTACAATGAGCAGTTCTTC. It encodes CATSRSAWGAYNEQFF.

This clone was detected only a few times. Different DNA sequences within this sample yield the same CDR3. The V call is TRBV9, the J call TRBJ2-7; D call uncertain. CDR3 length: 14 amino acids. From germline, CDR1 is SGDLS and CDR2 YYNGEE. The V gene lost 0 bases and the J gene lost 2 bases, with 9 bases spanning the gap. The CDR3 DNA follows: TGTGCCAGCAGCGTAGGTGGCACCGCCTACGAGCAGTACTTC. This sequence encodes CASSVGGTAYEQYF.

This chain connects TRBV5-5 to TRBJ2-7; TRBD2 matches at 8 bases. The CDR3 is 15 residues long. The germline CDR1 and CDR2 sequences are SGHKS and YYEKEE (reference sequence). V lost 0 bases and J lost 3; bases outside the gene matches: 5. This chain's CDR3 is CASSLGPAGVYEQYF. DNA of the CDR3: TGTGCCAGCAGCTTGGGACCAGCGGGAGTCTACGAGCAGTACTTC.

The gene calls are TRBV11-2 and TRBJ2-4, with 11 positions matching TRBD2. The CDR3 runs to 15 residues. The V and J ends lost 1 base and 11 bases, in that order; junction bases with no gene match: 7. Germline CDR1 SGHAT, CDR2 FQNNGV. The chain's CDR3 is CASSLVRLAGKVQYF. Written as DNA, the CDR3 is TGTGCCAGCAGCTTAGTACGACTAGCGGGAAAGGTTCAGTACTTC. The full variable domain, rest sourced from reference TRBV11-2 and TRBJ2-4, is EAGVAQSPRYKIIEKRQSVAFWCNPISGHATLYWYQQILGQGPKLLIQFQNNGVVDDSQLPKDRFSAERLKGVDSTLKIQPAKLEDSAVYLCASSLVRLAGKVQYFGAGTRLSVL.

The rearrangement joins TRBV5-5 to TRBJ1-5, with 9 bases aligning to TRBD1. CDR1 and CDR2 from the germline V gene are SGHKS and YYEKEE (reference sequence). V lost 0 bases to trimming and J lost 11 bases; unmatched junction nucleotides: 15. CDR3 size: 17 residues. CDR3 residues: CASSLAWGQGPPGTQHF. The CDR3 region has the DNA TGTGCCAGCAGCTTGGCCTGGGGACAGGGACCCCCCGGGACCCAGCATTTT.

The chain links TRBV27 to TRBJ1-1, with D perhaps TRBD1 (6 bases). Trimming removed 0 bases from V and 8 bases from J, with 10 bases in between. The CDR3 covers 13 residues. CDR1 is MNHEY and CDR2 is SMNVEV in the germline V gene (reference sequence). The DNA of the CDR3 is TGTGCCAGCAGTTTATCGACGGGGACAGAAGCTTTCTTT. Residues: CASSLSTGTEAFF.